One and the same sample provided the 21 T cell receptor beta chains below, sequenced in a study of PD-1 blockade in classical Hodgkin lymphoma. Time point denoted: cycle 4 day 1 (C4D1), after 5 to 7 weeks of nivolumab. Each and every patient relapsed after autologous stem cell transplantation, and patients got differing brentuximab vedotin exposure. Sequencing was performed with immunoSEQ multiplex PCR; in TCRdb, only in-frame clones are kept and a portion is missing. This table has approximately 44,000 clones, 55% to 70% appearing once. Material: peripheral blood mononuclear cells (PBMCs), obtained before the fourth cycle of nivolumab. Every receptor here comes from a human donor with classical Hodgkin lymphoma.

The chain carries TRBV18 and TRBJ2-2; tentative D call: TRBD1 (6 bases). Germline lookup yields CDR1 KGHSH and CDR2 LQKENI. This CDR3 is 13 amino acids long. V was shortened by 3 bases and J by 6 bases, with 8 bases between the two germline ends. This CDR3 reads CASSPRTAGELFF. The CDR3, as DNA: TGTGCCAGCTCACCCAGGACAGCCGGGGAGCTGTTTTTT.

V gene TRBV2 combines with J gene TRBJ2-7; D not resolved. Germline values: CDR1 SNHLY, CDR2 FYNNEI. Trimming removed 3 bases at V and 6 bases at J, with 9 bases between. The length of the CDR3 is 12 residues. The CDR3 loop is CASSDQVREQYF. The CDR3 nucleotides read TGTGCCAGCAGTGATCAGGTGCGCGAGCAGTACTTC.

The sample holds a few counts of this clone. The V and J genes are TRBV7-9 and TRBJ1-6; TRBD1 agrees at 9 bases. The trim removed 5 bases at V and 9 bases at J, leaving 5 bases unmatched. Per the germline V gene, CDR1 is SEHNR and CDR2 is FQNEAQ (reference sequence). This CDR3 has 14 residues. The CDR3 coding sequence is TGTGCCAGCAGCGTGGGACAGGGAAGTTCACCCCTCCACTTT. Residues: CASSVGQGSSPLHF.

The chain recombines TRBV6-5 with TRBJ2-7; TRBD2 aligns across 9 bases. Germline lookup yields CDR1 MNHEY and CDR2 SVGAGI. The CDR3 has 12 amino acids. Trimming removed 8 bases from V and 6 bases from J; junction bases left unmatched: 5. CDR3 protein: CASGGTSSEQYF. The CDR3 DNA sequence: TGTGCCAGCGGAGGGACTAGCAGCGAGCAGTACTTC.

The V call is TRBV6-1, the J call TRBJ2-3, with D uncertain. Germline V gives CDR1 MNHNS, CDR2 SASEGT. V lost 2 bases and J 0 bases, leaving 12 bases between the germline ends. The length of the CDR3 is 16 residues. CDR3 region: CASSESVDLSTDTQYF. The DNA for the CDR3 is TGTGCCAGCAGTGAATCCGTCGACTTGAGCACAGATACGCAGTATTTT.

This clone came up once. This chain connects TRBV30 to TRBJ1-1; D gene uncertain. The CDR3 sequence is 14 residues long. Germline CDR1 is GTSNPN and CDR2 is SVGIG (reference sequence). V was pared by 2 bases and J by 2 bases, with 12 bases between. The CDR3 reads CAWSLSFLNTEAFF. Written as DNA, the CDR3 is TGTGCCTGGAGTTTGAGTTTCCTTAACACTGAAGCTTTCTTT. The variable domain in full, completed from reference TRBV30 and TRBJ1-1, reads SQTIHQWPATLVQPVGSPLSLECTVEGTSNPNLYWYRQAAGRGLQLLFYSVGIGQISSEVPQNLSASRPQDRQFILSSKKLLLSDSGFYLCAWSLSFLNTEAFFGQGTRLTVV.

This clone has a handful of counts. The V gene is TRBV6-5, the J gene TRBJ1-1, with a tentative D call TRBD1 (6 bases). Germline lookup yields CDR1 MNHEY and CDR2 SVGAGI. This CDR3 is built from 11 residues. The germline V and J ends were trimmed by 6 bases and 12 bases, with 14 bases remaining between them. For the CDR3, the DNA is TGTGCCAGCAGACTACAGGGAAGGTCTTTCTTT. Its translation is CASRLQGRSFF.

The J gene is TRBJ2-7, the V gene TRBV7-2; the D is unclear. CDR1 and CDR2 (germline): SGHTA, FQGNSA. The length of the CDR3 is 12 residues. The V end was cut by 1 base, the J end by 3 bases, with 4 bases between. CDR3 coding DNA: TGTGCCAGCAGCTTAGTGAGCTACGAGCAGTACTTC. Protein product: CASSLVSYEQYF.

The chain recombines TRBV5-1 with TRBJ1-4; D remains unclear. The germline gives CDR1 SGHRS, CDR2 YFSETQ. Trimming cost V 2 bases and J 6 bases, with 8 bases left between them. This CDR3 is built from 13 residues. The CDR3 loop reads CASSLNVYEKLFF. In nucleotides, the CDR3 is TGCGCCAGCAGCTTAAACGTCTATGAAAAACTGTTTTTT.

The chain has TRBV28 and TRBJ2-7, with D unclear. The germline V and J ends were trimmed by 8 bases and 3 bases, with 11 bases remaining between them. Germline V gene sequence: CDR1 MDHEN, CDR2 SYDVKM. The CDR3 is made up of 12 amino acids. The CDR3 sequence: CASRYGFYEQYF. Here the CDR3 DNA reads TGTGCCAGCCGTTATGGGTTCTACGAGCAGTACTTC.

The chain carries TRBV4-3 and TRBJ1-1, with D perhaps matching TRBD1 (5 bases). The CDR3 is 13 residues long. The germline V gene has CDR1 LGHNA and CDR2 YSLEER. Trimming cost V 2 bases and J 5 bases, with 9 bases left between them. CDR3 in amino acids: CASSQSGRTEAFF. As DNA, the CDR3 is TGCGCCAGCAGCCAATCAGGGAGAACTGAAGCTTTCTTT.

The V call is TRBV7-2, the J call TRBJ2-3; 11 bases line up with TRBD2. With V trimmed by 5 bases and J by 5 bases, 3 bases remained unmatched. The CDR3 has 14 residues. The V gene's germline CDR1 is SGHTA and CDR2 FQGNSA. The chain's CDR3 is CASSRSGGGDTQYF. CDR3 bases: TGTGCCAGCAGCCGTAGCGGGGGGGGAGATACGCAGTATTTT.

The CDR3 coding sequence is TGTGCCAGCAGCTTAGGGTCTCCCTCTAGCGATTCTGGTGAGCAGTTCTTC. Translating it yields CASSLGSPSSDSGEQFF. The chain uses TRBV7-2 and TRBJ2-1; possibly TRBD2 for D (6 bases). The CDR3 covers 17 residues. Trimming removed 1 base at V and 9 bases at J, with 22 bases between. Germline-derived CDR1 and CDR2 are SGHTA and FQGNSA. The complete variable domain, with remaining parts taken from reference TRBV7-2 and TRBJ2-1, reads GAGVSQSPSNKVTEKGKDVELRCDPISGHTALYWYRQSLGQGLEFLIYFQGNSAPDKSGLPSDRFSAERTGGSVSTLTIQRTQQEDSAVYLCASSLGSPSSDSGEQFFGPGTRLTVL.

This clone was observed a single time. This sequence joins TRBV6-4 and TRBJ2-1; TRBD2 matches 9 bases. The ends lost 1 base at V and 4 bases at J; junction bases unmatched: 8. From germline, CDR1 is MRHNA and CDR2 SNTAGT. The CDR3 consists of 17 residues. The CDR3 loop reads CASSDFRRGGGYNEQFF. In DNA, the CDR3 is TGTGCCAGCAGTGACTTTCGGCGGGGGGGAGGATACAATGAGCAGTTCTTC.

The chain joins TRBV6-1 to TRBJ1-2; D not resolved. The CDR3 covers 15 residues. Germline CDR1 is MNHNS and CDR2 is SASEGT. V was trimmed by 2 bases and J by 4 bases, leaving 14 bases between them. Written as DNA, the CDR3 is TGTGCCAGCAGTGAATACACGTATTCGGTCTATGGCTACACCTTC. Its protein product is CASSEYTYSVYGYTF.

This chain joins TRBV5-1 and TRBJ1-6; weak D call: TRBD1 (6 bases). The V end was cut by 0 bases, the J end by 1 base, with 14 bases between. Germline V CDR1 and CDR2: SGHRS, YFSETQ. CDR3 length equals 18 residues. The CDR3 loop is CASSLVGTTTSYNSPLHF. The CDR3 nucleotides are TGCGCCAGCAGCTTGGTAGGGACAACTACGTCCTATAATTCACCCCTCCACTTT.

This chain links TRBV27 with TRBJ1-6, with D perhaps TRBD1 (5 bases). This CDR3 has 12 amino acids. With 2 bases removed from V and 9 bases from J, the gap between germline ends came to 5 bases. CDR1 is MNHEY and CDR2 is SMNVEV in the germline V gene (reference sequence). CDR3 residues: CASSLGGSPLHF. CDR3 DNA: TGTGCCAGCAGTTTAGGGGGTTCACCCCTCCACTTT.

This sequence joins TRBV28 and TRBJ2-2, with D perhaps matching TRBD1 (5 bases). The V end lost 7 bases, the J end lost 4 bases, and 16 bases lay between the germline ends. The CDR3 spans 15 residues. Germline loops: CDR1 MDHEN, CDR2 SYDVKM. This CDR3 is CASTPAGLSTGELFF. In DNA form, the CDR3 reads TGTGCCAGCACCCCCGCAGGGCTCTCCACCGGGGAGCTGTTTTTT.

This clone was detected only once. The rearrangement uses TRBV6-1 and TRBJ1-5; D gene ambiguous. Germline loops: CDR1 MNHNS, CDR2 SASEGT. This CDR3 is 17 amino acids long. The ends were cut back, 2 bases at V and 0 bases at J, with 14 bases in the middle. Here the CDR3 reads CASSEIGGGYSNQPQHF. The CDR3 nucleotides read TGTGCCAGCAGTGAAATCGGCGGAGGCTATAGCAATCAGCCCCAGCATTTT.

For the CDR3, the DNA is TGTGCCAGCACCGGGACAACCTCCTACGAGCAGTACTTC. Residues: CASTGTTSYEQYF. The rearrangement uses TRBV7-8 and TRBJ2-7; perhaps TRBD1 as D (6 bases). Germline loops: CDR1 SGHVS, CDR2 FQNEAQ. This CDR3 region has 13 residues. The V end lost 7 bases, the J end lost 0 bases, and 10 bases lay between the germline ends.

The CDR3 protein is CASSYLGGGDGTEAFF. The CDR3 coding sequence is TGTGCCAGTAGCTACCTGGGTGGGGGCGACGGCACTGAAGCTTTCTTT. The rearrangement links TRBV19 to TRBJ1-1, with D possibly being TRBD1 (6 bases). The V and J ends lost 6 bases and 4 bases respectively, with 21 bases between them. Germline-derived CDR1 and CDR2 are LNHDA and SQIVND (reference sequence). The CDR3 loop spans 16 amino acids.